The 28 T cell receptor beta chains below were found in one sample sequenced in a study of Ad26.COV2.S vaccination and SARS-CoV-2 variants. Assay used: immunoSEQ multiplex PCR; TCRdb lists only in-frame clones, some missing. This sample has about 480,000 clones; around 90% occur once, and the top ten carry about 13%. Treatment: about 20 received Ad26.COV2.S at low or high dose, single or two shots; 5 received placebo; per-sample allocation not given. Each sample was drawn 63 days after the first injection (of vaccine or placebo). The starting material was peripheral blood, obtained in a trial of Ad26.COV2.S vaccine versus placebo. The receptors here all came from a person between 18 and 59 years old who received the Ad26.COV2.S COVID-19 vaccine or a placebo.

In this sample, this clone turned up a few times. The chain combines TRBV30 with TRBJ1-2, with 7 bases that match TRBD1. V dropped 4 bases and J dropped 4; count of bases not matched to a gene: 6. The CDR3 covers 13 residues. CDR1 GTSNPN and CDR2 SVGIG come from the germline V gene (reference sequence). The CDR3 DNA follows: TGTGCCTGGAAACCAAGGGGGCTCTATGGCTACACCTTC. Residues: CAWKPRGLYGYTF.

A few counts support this clone. The chain joins TRBV6-6 to TRBJ2-7, with D unresolved. Germline V gene sequence: CDR1 MNHNY, CDR2 SVGAGI (reference sequence). The CDR3 has 15 amino acids. V was cut by 0 bases and J by 0 bases, with 9 bases left in between. The CDR3 sequence: CASSYSSEASYEQYF. CDR3 coding DNA: TGTGCCAGCAGTTACTCTTCCGAGGCCTCCTACGAGCAGTACTTC.

V is TRBV19 and J is TRBJ2-1; D is uncertain. Per the germline V gene, CDR1 is LNHDA and CDR2 is SQIVND (reference sequence). V was cut by 6 bases and J by 9 bases, with 21 bases left in between. The CDR3 is 15 residues long. CDR3 in DNA: TGTGCCAGTAGGAGCCCGGCCTCCAGGCTCAGTGAGCAGTTCTTC. Its protein product is CASRSPASRLSEQFF.

The V and J genes are TRBV5-1 and TRBJ2-3; TRBD1 matches at 12 bases. Germline lookup yields CDR1 SGHRS and CDR2 YFSETQ. V was clipped by 3 bases and J by 2 bases; unmatched bases: 1. This CDR3 comprises 15 residues. DNA for the CDR3: TGCGCCAGCAGCTCGGGACAGGGGGCCACAGATACGCAGTATTTT. Translating gives CASSSGQGATDTQYF.

The chain joins TRBV7-8 to TRBJ1-1, with a weak D call TRBD1 (5 bases). Deletions cut 3 bases from V and 5 bases from J, with 10 bases between. Germline V gene sequence: CDR1 SGHVS, CDR2 FQNEAQ. The CDR3 spans 13 residues. CDR3 bases: TGTGCCAGCAGCTTGGGGGGTTGGACTGAAGCTTTCTTT. It codes for CASSLGGWTEAFF.

J is TRBJ1-2 and V is TRBV30; D may be TRBD1 (6 bases). CDR1 and CDR2 from the germline V gene are GTSNPN and SVGIG (reference sequence). The CDR3 has 12 residues. Trimming stripped 3 bases from V and 6 bases from J, with 11 bases between. CDR3 nucleotides: TGTGCCTGGAGGGTAGGGGGGGATGGCTACACCTTC. This gives the protein CAWRVGGDGYTF.

This rearrangement joins TRBV6-5 to TRBJ2-2; D is ambiguous. This CDR3 has 11 residues. Germline CDR1 and CDR2: MNHEY and SVGAGI. Trimming pared 7 bases from V and 4 bases from J, leaving 4 bases between. The chain's CDR3 is CASKATGELFF. The DNA for the CDR3 is TGTGCCAGCAAGGCCACCGGGGAGCTGTTTTTT.

This clone came up once. This sequence joins TRBV28 and TRBJ2-4; 10 bases line up with TRBD2. CDR3 length: 19 amino acids. The junction had 14 bases not matched to a gene; V was cut back by 5 bases and J by 1 base. Germline V gene data show CDR1 as MDHEN and CDR2 as SYDVKM. The CDR3 sequence is CASSIDRAGGPGAKNIQYF. The DNA of the CDR3 is TGTGCCAGCAGTATCGACCGAGCGGGAGGGCCTGGGGCCAAAAACATTCAGTACTTC. Full variable domain (missing parts from reference TRBV28 and TRBJ2-4): DVKVTQSSRYLVKRTGEKVFLECVQDMDHENMFWYRQDPGLGLRLIYFSYDVKMKEKGDIPEGYSVSREKKERFSLILESASTNQTSMYLCASSIDRAGGPGAKNIQYFGAGTRLSVL.

V gene TRBV28 combines with J gene TRBJ2-7; 7 bases are a match to TRBD1. Germline CDR1 reads MDHEN; CDR2 reads SYDVKM. The CDR3 is made up of 16 amino acids. Losses at the gene ends were 3 bases for V and 2 bases for J; bases not matched to a gene: 10. The CDR3 sequence: CASSFLIRQGTYEQYF. In nucleotides, the CDR3 is TGTGCCAGCAGTTTCTTGATTAGACAGGGTACCTACGAGCAGTACTTC. The full variable domain, with the rest looked up from reference TRBV28 and TRBJ2-7, is DVKVTQSSRYLVKRTGEKVFLECVQDMDHENMFWYRQDPGLGLRLIYFSYDVKMKEKGDIPEGYSVSREKKERFSLILESASTNQTSMYLCASSFLIRQGTYEQYFGPGTRLTVT.

V and J are TRBV2 and TRBJ1-2; D gene uncertain. Germline CDR1 reads SNHLY; CDR2 reads FYNNEI. Trimming cost V 7 bases and J 8 bases, with 17 bases left between them. This CDR3 has 13 residues. The CDR3 loop reads CASKVRILGGYTF. The DNA for the CDR3 is TGTGCCAGCAAGGTCAGAATCCTAGGAGGCTACACCTTC.

A few counts support this clone. This sequence joins TRBV7-8 and TRBJ1-5; unclear D gene. CDR1 is SGHVS and CDR2 is FQNEAQ in the germline V gene. The V end was cut by 5 bases, the J end by 7 bases, with 9 bases between. This CDR3 is built from 12 residues. CDR3 amino acids: CASSPGSQPQHF. The CDR3 nucleotides are TGTGCCAGCAGCCCCGGTAGCCAGCCCCAGCATTTT.

The chain recombines TRBV10-3 with TRBJ1-5, with 7 positions matching TRBD1. The CDR3 loop spans 14 amino acids. V trimming: 4 bases; J trimming: 7 bases; junction bases outside the gene matches: 7. The germline V gene has CDR1 ENHRY and CDR2 SYGVKD. The CDR3 loop is CAISGTGQNQPQHF. For the CDR3, the DNA is TGTGCCATCAGTGGGACAGGCCAAAACCAGCCCCAGCATTTT.

The chain links TRBV10-1 to TRBJ2-6; no firm D call. The CDR3 has 12 amino acids. Germline V gene lookup returns CDR1 WNHNN and CDR2 SYGVQD (reference sequence). V lost 8 bases to trimming and J lost 2 bases, with 4 bases between them. In DNA, the CDR3 is TGCGCCAGCCAAACTGGGGCCAACGTCCTGACTTTC. Its protein is CASQTGANVLTF.

The V gene is TRBV30, the J gene TRBJ1-3; a weak D match, TRBD1 (5 bases). Per the germline V gene, CDR1 is GTSNPN and CDR2 is SVGIG (reference sequence). Trimming took off 5 bases at V and 0 bases at J, with 11 bases between the two ends. The CDR3 loop spans 14 amino acids. CDR3 DNA: TGTGCCTGGGGCGGACAAACCTCTGGAAACACCATATATTTT. Translating it yields CAWGGQTSGNTIYF.

The chain has TRBV2 and TRBJ2-1; 9 bases agree with TRBD1. The CDR3 extends over 14 amino acids. Per germline, CDR1 SNHLY and CDR2 FYNNEI. V lost 4 bases to trimming and J lost 8 bases; unmatched junction nucleotides: 6. This CDR3 reads CASSANRGLDEQFF. DNA of the CDR3: TGTGCCAGCAGTGCTAACAGGGGGCTCGATGAGCAGTTCTTC.

The chain is built from TRBV30 and TRBJ1-1, with D possibly TRBD1 on 6 matching bases. The germline gives CDR1 GTSNPN, CDR2 SVGIG (reference sequence). CDR3 size: 16 residues. The V end was cut by 3 bases, the J end by 7 bases, with 24 bases between. The CDR3 loop reads CAWSGLGGGRISEAFF. Written as DNA, the CDR3 is TGTGCCTGGAGCGGACTAGGGGGGGGGCGGATTAGTGAAGCTTTCTTT.

The chain joins TRBV15 to TRBJ2-6; D not certain. Germline V gives CDR1 LNHNV, CDR2 YYDKDF (reference sequence). The ends were cut back, 0 bases at V and 3 bases at J, with 6 bases in the middle. This CDR3 contains 15 residues. As DNA, the CDR3 is TGTGCCACCAGCAGAGATCCAGGTGGGGCCAACGTCCTGACTTTC. This gives the protein CATSRDPGGANVLTF.

V is TRBV9 and J is TRBJ2-7; possibly TRBD2 for D (6 bases). The CDR3 has 15 residues. Germline CDR1 SGDLS, CDR2 YYNGEE. V lost 0 bases and J lost 2, with 12 bases in between. As DNA, the CDR3 is TGTGCCAGCAGCGTAGCCTCGGGACTCGCCTACGAGCAGTACTTC. It is translated as CASSVASGLAYEQYF.

This clone was seen only a few times. The chain links TRBV7-2 to TRBJ2-5, with TRBD2 identical over 13 bases. The germline gives CDR1 SGHTA, CDR2 FQGNSA. This CDR3 comprises 16 residues. With V trimmed by 5 bases and J by 5 bases, 8 bases remained unmatched. CDR3 loop: CASSQTSGRAWETQYF. DNA for the CDR3: TGTGCCAGCAGCCAAACTAGCGGGAGGGCCTGGGAGACCCAGTACTTC.

CDR3 nucleotides: TGCGCCAGCAGCCACCTCGGGGGGGAGACCCAGTACTTC. Amino acids: CASSHLGGETQYF. The chain uses TRBV4-3 and TRBJ2-5; 7 bases match TRBD2. There are 13 residues in the CDR3. Germline CDR1 LGHNA, CDR2 YSLEER. V shed 3 bases and J 5 bases; nucleotides not matched to a gene: 3.

This clone came up once. The chain is built from TRBV19 and TRBJ2-7; D tentatively fits TRBD1 or TRBD2 (7 bases each). V shed 5 bases and J shed 3 bases, with 11 bases lying between them. CDR3 size: 13 residues. Germline V gene data show CDR1 as LNHDA and CDR2 as SQIVND (reference sequence). CDR3 DNA: TGTGCCAGTAGTCCAGGGGGGGACTACGAGCAGTACTTC. It translates to CASSPGGDYEQYF.

The chain joins TRBV28 to TRBJ1-1; D unresolved. The germline CDR1 and CDR2 sequences are MDHEN and SYDVKM. The CDR3 runs 14 residues. V lost 3 bases and J lost 5, with 13 bases in between. The CDR3 spells CASSFFAGGTEAFF. The CDR3 region has the DNA TGTGCCAGCAGTTTTTTTGCGGGAGGGACTGAAGCTTTCTTT.

The chain carries TRBV28 and TRBJ2-3, with D possibly matching TRBD2 (5 bases). Trimming pared 2 bases from V and 10 bases from J, leaving 10 bases between. CDR1 MDHEN and CDR2 SYDVKM come from the germline V gene. The CDR3 contains 12 residues. The CDR3 nucleotides are TGTGCCAGCAGTTTAATTTGGGGAGCGCAGTATTTT. This gives the protein CASSLIWGAQYF. Together with reference TRBV28 and TRBJ2-3, the CDR3 gives the full variable domain: DVKVTQSSRYLVKRTGEKVFLECVQDMDHENMFWYRQDPGLGLRLIYFSYDVKMKEKGDIPEGYSVSREKKERFSLILESASTNQTSMYLCASSLIWGAQYFGPGTRLTVL.

The sample holds one count of this clone. V usage is TRBV19 and J usage is TRBJ1-5; weak D call: TRBD1 (6 bases). The CDR3 is 14 residues long. Germline V gives CDR1 LNHDA, CDR2 SQIVND (reference sequence). The ends were cut back, 5 bases at V and 7 bases at J, with 15 bases in the middle. The CDR3 DNA is TGTGCCAGTAGTTTTCTACAGGGCGGGCAGCCCCAGCATTTT. It is translated as CASSFLQGGQPQHF.

A single count supports this clone. This rearrangement joins TRBV3-1 (or the pseudogene TRBV3-2) to TRBJ1-5; D is unresolved. The CDR3 is 11 residues long. Germline CDR1 and CDR2: LGHDT and YNNKEL (reference sequence). Trimming took off 4 bases at V and 3 bases at J, with 1 base between the two ends. The CDR3 loop reads CASSPNQPQHF. CDR3 DNA: TGTGCCAGCAGCCCCAATCAGCCCCAGCATTTT.

The V gene is TRBV28, the J gene TRBJ2-1; 7 bases agree with TRBD2. The CDR3 loop spans 13 amino acids. Germline CDR1 and CDR2: MDHEN and SYDVKM. Trimming took 6 bases from V and 4 from J; bases not matched to a gene: 3. This CDR3 is CASRASGYNEQFF. As DNA, the CDR3 is TGTGCCAGCAGAGCTAGCGGATACAATGAGCAGTTCTTC.

The chain couples TRBV12-3 or TRBV12-4 to TRBJ2-1, with TRBD2 as a possible D gene (6 bases). This CDR3 is 13 amino acids long. V was clipped by 3 bases and J by 7 bases, with 10 bases between them. CDR3 nucleotides: TGTGCCAGCAGTTTCTTTCGGGGGAATGAGCAGTTCTTC. It is translated as CASSFFRGNEQFF.

The chain has TRBV11-2 and TRBJ2-1; D ambiguous. The V gene lost 2 bases and the J gene lost 2 bases, with 4 bases spanning the gap. CDR1 SGHAT and CDR2 FQNNGV come from the germline V gene. This CDR3 is built from 13 residues. CDR3 sequence reads: CASSLLPYNEQFF. The CDR3 nucleotides are TGTGCCAGCAGCTTACTCCCCTACAATGAGCAGTTCTTC.